These 31 T cell receptor beta chains share one sample of origin, sequenced in a study of cytomegalovirus exposure and HLA in healthy donors. PCR involved 60 Vbeta and 13 Jbeta primers. Generated by immunoSEQ multiplex PCR, the TCRdb table keeps only in-frame clones and is missing some. The table records approximately 170,000 clones, over 70% of them present only once. The material sequenced was PBMCs. Receptor source: a boy between 2 and 15 years old in good health and CMV-seronegative.

J is TRBJ1-6 and V is TRBV7-2, with TRBD1 matching 7 bases. The CDR3 sequence is 14 residues long. Germline loops: CDR1 SGHTA, CDR2 FQGNSA. Trimming cost V 5 bases and J 7 bases; bases outside gene matches: 5. CDR3 bases: TGTGCCAGCAGCCTAGGGACAGCAAATTCACCCCTCCACTTT. Residues: CASSLGTANSPLHF.

The chain employs TRBV25-1 and TRBJ1-5; no definite D call. This CDR3 has 14 amino acids. The V end was cut by 2 bases, the J end by 7 bases, with 12 bases between. The germline V gene has CDR1 MGHDK and CDR2 SYGVNS. The CDR3 here is CASSEAGIGQPQHF. CDR3 coding DNA: TGTGCCAGCAGTGAAGCAGGCATAGGCCAGCCCCAGCATTTT. The full variable domain, rest sourced from reference TRBV25-1 and TRBJ1-5, is EADIYQTPRYLVIGTGKKITLECSQTMGHDKMYWYQQDPGMELHLIHYSYGVNSTEKGDLSSESTVSRIRTEHFPLTLESARPSHTSQYLCASSEAGIGQPQHFGDGTRLSIL.

The chain has TRBV7-2 and TRBJ2-1; 9 nucleotides agree with TRBD1. Germline lookup yields CDR1 SGHTA and CDR2 FQGNSA. V lost 5 bases and J lost 6; bases outside the gene matches: 2. This CDR3 comprises 13 residues. The CDR3 sequence: CASSNRGRNEQFF. The CDR3 DNA sequence: TGTGCCAGCAGCAACAGGGGGCGCAATGAGCAGTTCTTC.

The chain employs TRBV5-1 and TRBJ2-7; tentatively, D is TRBD1 (7 bases). The CDR3 runs 16 residues. The germline V gene encodes CDR1 SGHRS and CDR2 YFSETQ. The ends were cut back, 2 bases at V and 0 bases at J, with 15 bases in the middle. CDR3 region: CASSLSGGTPSYEQYF. The DNA of the CDR3 is TGCGCCAGCAGCTTATCAGGGGGGACACCCTCCTACGAGCAGTACTTC.

The rearrangement joins TRBV27 to TRBJ2-7, with 7 bases identical to TRBD1. V lost 3 bases, J lost 3 bases, and 5 bases stayed unmatched. The length of the CDR3 is 14 residues. The germline gives CDR1 MNHEY, CDR2 SMNVEV (reference sequence). The CDR3 here is CASSLTGFYYEQYF. DNA of the CDR3: TGTGCCAGCAGTTTGACAGGGTTTTACTACGAGCAGTACTTC.

The gene calls are TRBV11-2 and TRBJ2-1, with 8 positions matching TRBD2. From germline, CDR1 is SGHAT and CDR2 FQNNGV. This CDR3 contains 15 residues. The ends lost 6 bases at V and 0 bases at J; junction bases unmatched: 4. CDR3 nucleotides: TGTGCCAGCAGTCCGGGGACTAGCTCCTACAATGAGCAGTTCTTC. It translates to CASSPGTSSYNEQFF.

This rearrangement joins TRBV7-2 to TRBJ1-6, with 7 bases fitting TRBD1. With V trimmed by 5 bases and J by 4 bases, 5 bases remained unmatched. The CDR3 runs to 15 residues. The V gene's germline CDR1 is SGHTA and CDR2 FQGNSA. CDR3: CASSLRDSYNSPLHF. The DNA of the CDR3 is TGTGCCAGCAGCCTCCGGGACAGTTATAATTCACCCCTCCACTTT.

V gene TRBV6-4 combines with J gene TRBJ2-5; 13 bases line up with TRBD2. Germline-derived CDR1 and CDR2 are MRHNA and SNTAGT. This CDR3 has 17 residues. Trimming cost V 5 bases and J 5 bases; bases outside gene matches: 11. DNA for the CDR3: TGTGCCAGCAGTAATCTTACGACTAGCGGGAGGTGGGAGACCCAGTACTTC. Translating it yields CASSNLTTSGRWETQYF.

J is TRBJ1-1 and V is TRBV2; D possibly corresponds to TRBD1 (5 bases). Trimming took 7 bases from V and 0 from J, leaving 15 bases between them. The germline CDR1 and CDR2 sequences are SNHLY and FYNNEI. CDR3 length: 15 amino acids. CDR3 protein: CASIEGGVMNTEAFF. The CDR3 coding sequence is TGTGCCAGCATAGAGGGAGGGGTTATGAACACTGAAGCTTTCTTT.

The gene calls are TRBV25-1 and TRBJ2-5, with 7 bases lining up with TRBD2. V was pared by 2 bases and J by 0 bases, with 9 bases of the junction left unmatched. The CDR3 is 17 amino acids. Germline V CDR1 and CDR2: MGHDK, SYGVNS. The CDR3: CASSEQSSGEYQETQYF. Written as DNA, the CDR3 is TGTGCCAGCAGTGAACAGTCCAGCGGGGAGTACCAAGAGACCCAGTACTTC.

The chain uses TRBV30 and TRBJ1-1; 7 bases line up with TRBD1. The CDR3 is made up of 13 amino acids. In germline, CDR1 is GTSNPN, CDR2 SVGIG (reference sequence). V trimming: 7 bases; J trimming: 5 bases; junction bases outside the gene matches: 10. Here the CDR3 reads CAYTTGSGTEAFF. The CDR3 DNA is TGTGCCTATACGACAGGGTCGGGGACTGAAGCTTTCTTT.

The CDR3 protein is CASSYSPGSGELFF. The CDR3 bases are TGTGCCAGCAGTTACTCACCGGGTTCCGGGGAGCTGTTTTTT. The chain employs TRBV6-5 and TRBJ2-2; D ambiguous. This CDR3 is built from 14 residues. Per germline, CDR1 MNHEY and CDR2 SVGAGI. V was shortened by 0 bases and J by 6 bases, with 8 bases between the two germline ends.

The chain has TRBV4-3 and TRBJ1-1; D unresolved. Germline lookup yields CDR1 LGHNA and CDR2 YSLEER. The CDR3 length is 13 residues. V shed 3 bases and J shed 8 bases, with 13 bases lying between them. CDR3 bases: TGCGCCAGCAGCCAGCTTAGGAGCGGAGAAGCTTTCTTT. Translation: CASSQLRSGEAFF.

This clone came up a few times. This chain uses TRBV9 with TRBJ2-1; TRBD2 matches at 8 bases. Trimming at V came to 7 bases and at J to 4 bases, leaving 10 bases not matched to a gene. Germline CDR1 and CDR2: SGDLS and YYNGEE. The CDR3 is 15 amino acids. CDR3 in DNA: TGTGCCAGCTCCTGGGGAACTAGCGGATACAATGAGCAGTTCTTC. Its translation is CASSWGTSGYNEQFF.

V gene TRBV6-5 combines with J gene TRBJ2-1, with TRBD2 matching over 7 bases. Germline-derived CDR1 and CDR2 are MNHEY and SVGAGI. Unmatched junction bases numbered 8, after V lost 6 bases and J lost 6 bases. The CDR3 runs to 14 residues. CDR3 sequence: CASSQGGGSNEQFF. CDR3 coding DNA: TGTGCCAGCAGCCAGGGAGGCGGGAGCAATGAGCAGTTCTTC.

The chain carries TRBV19 and TRBJ2-1; D is uncertain. Germline CDR1 LNHDA, CDR2 SQIVND (reference sequence). Trimming shortened V by 5 bases and J by 8 bases, and 10 bases separated the two germline ends. The CDR3 runs 12 residues. In DNA form, the CDR3 reads TGTGCCAGTAGTTTAACGTCGGATGAGCAGTTCTTC. Translating it yields CASSLTSDEQFF.

V and J are TRBV9 and TRBJ2-1; TRBD1 might be the D (5 bases). The CDR3 spans 13 residues. Germline V gene lookup returns CDR1 SGDLS and CDR2 YYNGEE. Between the trimmed V and J ends, which lost 0 bases and 9 bases, there was a span of 10 bases. CDR3 coding DNA: TGTGCCAGCAGCGTAGCCCAGGGTGGTGAGCAGTTCTTC. Its translation: CASSVAQGGEQFF. Drawing the rest from reference TRBV9 and TRBJ2-1, the complete variable domain is DSGVTQTPKHLITATGQRVTLRCSPRSGDLSVYWYQQSLDQGLQFLIQYYNGEERAKGNILERFSAQQFPDLHSELNLSSLELGDSALYFCASSVAQGGEQFFGPGTRLTVL.

V usage is TRBV18 and J usage is TRBJ2-5, with D perhaps matching TRBD2 (6 bases). V was trimmed by 3 bases and J by 0 bases, leaving 11 bases between them. Germline CDR1 is KGHSH and CDR2 is LQKENI. The CDR3 covers 15 residues. The CDR3 loop is CASSPPVADQETQYF. For the CDR3, the DNA is TGTGCCAGCTCACCTCCGGTAGCGGACCAAGAGACCCAGTACTTC.

The rearrangement uses TRBV7-6 and TRBJ2-7, with TRBD2 identical over 7 bases. Germline loops: CDR1 SGHVS, CDR2 FNYEAQ. V was clipped by 0 bases and J by 7 bases; unmatched bases: 6. CDR3 length: 14 residues. The CDR3 reads CASSLAGGPGEQYF. Written as DNA, the CDR3 is TGTGCCAGCAGCTTAGCGGGAGGGCCCGGAGAGCAGTACTTC.

This rearrangement joins TRBV11-2 to TRBJ2-1; D is perhaps TRBD2 (6 bases). Germline V gives CDR1 SGHAT, CDR2 FQNNGV. Trimming stripped 4 bases from V and 6 bases from J, with 10 bases between. This CDR3 comprises 13 residues. Here the CDR3 DNA reads TGTGCCAGCAGCTGGGACTGGTCCAATGAGCAGTTCTTC. Translated, it gives CASSWDWSNEQFF.

The gene calls are TRBV2 and TRBJ1-1, with D tentatively TRBD1 (5 bases). The CDR3 contains 14 residues. CDR1 is SNHLY, CDR2 FYNNEI, per germline. The V gene lost 6 bases and the J gene lost 1 base, with 12 bases spanning the gap. CDR3 nucleotides: TGTGCCAGCAGACACACCCAGGGGAACACTGAAGCTTTCTTT. As protein: CASRHTQGNTEAFF.

The J gene is TRBJ2-5, the V gene TRBV4-1, with 8 bases identical to TRBD2. The length of the CDR3 is 16 residues. Germline V gene lookup returns CDR1 MGHRA and CDR2 YSYEKL. The V gene end was trimmed by 0 bases and the J gene end by 5 bases; junction bases not matched to a gene: 8. The CDR3 region is CASSQEDRAGGETQYF. CDR3 coding DNA: TGCGCCAGCAGCCAAGAGGATAGGGCGGGGGGTGAGACCCAGTACTTC.

The rearrangement uses TRBV18 and TRBJ2-1, with 8 bases lining up with TRBD1. Looked up from germline, CDR1 is KGHSH and CDR2 is LQKENI. V lost 4 bases, J lost 4 bases, and 12 bases stayed unmatched. The CDR3 extends over 17 amino acids. CDR3 sequence (DNA): TGTGCCAGCTCACGATTTGGAGGACAGGGAGATTACAATGAGCAGTTCTTC. Its translation: CASSRFGGQGDYNEQFF.

The V and J genes are TRBV5-6 and TRBJ1-4, with D uncertain. Germline CDR1 SGHDT, CDR2 YYEEEE. V lost 1 base to trimming and J lost 5 bases, with 15 bases between them. The CDR3 covers 16 residues. The CDR3 DNA reads TGTGCCAGCAGCTTGCGATCTCTGGCCCCGAATGAAAAACTGTTTTTT. It specifies CASSLRSLAPNEKLFF.

The count of this clone is one. The V call is TRBV5-1, the J call TRBJ2-5; the match to TRBD1 covers 8 bases. The CDR3 loop spans 15 amino acids. The germline CDR1 and CDR2 sequences are SGHRS and YFSETQ. The junction had 9 bases not matched to a gene; V was cut back by 4 bases and J by 4 bases. In nucleotides, the CDR3 is TGCGCCAGCAGCACAGGGGGAGAAAGGAGAGAGACCCAGTACTTC. It is translated as CASSTGGERRETQYF.

The rearrangement links TRBV19 to TRBJ1-5; 7 bases map to TRBD1. Germline V lookup: CDR1 LNHDA, CDR2 SQIVND (reference sequence). The ends lost 3 bases at V and 6 bases at J; junction bases unmatched: 8. This CDR3 region has 15 residues. The CDR3, as DNA: TGTGCCAGTAGTATCGACAGGGAGTTCAGTCAGCCCCAGCATTTT. It translates to CASSIDREFSQPQHF.

V gene TRBV6-6 combines with J gene TRBJ1-2; 7 nucleotides align to TRBD1. Trimming took 5 bases from V and 7 from J; bases not matched to a gene: 7. Germline V gene lookup returns CDR1 MNHNY and CDR2 SVGAGI (reference sequence). CDR3 length: 13 residues. The CDR3, as DNA: TGTGCCAGCAGTCAAGGACAGGAGAGTGGCTACACCTTC. Amino acids: CASSQGQESGYTF.

The V gene is TRBV27, the J gene TRBJ2-2; 8 bases fit TRBD2. Germline trimming cut 2 bases from V and 4 bases from J; bases unmatched to any gene: 6. Per germline, CDR1 MNHEY and CDR2 SMNVEV (reference sequence). The CDR3 loop spans 16 amino acids. The CDR3 coding sequence is TGTGCCAGCAGTTTACAAGCGGGAGTGCCCACCGGGGAGCTGTTTTTT. Translation: CASSLQAGVPTGELFF.

This clone was picked up a small number of times. This chain's CDR3 is CASRRPGRSRNEQFF. The DNA of the CDR3 is TGTGCCAGCAGGCGGCCCGGGAGAAGTAGAAATGAGCAGTTCTTC. V usage is TRBV6-5 and J usage is TRBJ2-1, with a possible D match to TRBD2 (6 bases). Deletions cut 6 bases from V and 7 bases from J, with 19 bases between. This CDR3 spans 15 amino acids. Germline CDR1 and CDR2: MNHEY and SVGAGI.

The chain uses TRBV7-9 and TRBJ2-7, with 10 bases fitting TRBD2. CDR3 size: 15 residues. The V gene's germline CDR1 is SEHNR and CDR2 FQNEAQ (reference sequence). After removal of 4 bases from V and 7 bases from J, the junction contained 10 bases not matched to a gene. The CDR3 DNA is TGTGCCAGCAGCTCGAGGAGTAGCGGGGGGTGGGAGCAGTACGTC. Translating gives CASSSRSSGGWEQYV.

This chain joins TRBV5-1 and TRBJ2-7, with D tentatively TRBD2 (6 bases). Germline V gene lookup returns CDR1 SGHRS and CDR2 YFSETQ. This CDR3 comprises 13 residues. Trimming pared 4 bases from V and 11 bases from J, leaving 19 bases between. DNA for the CDR3: TGCGCCAGCAGCCCCTCTGAGGAGGGCCAGGAGTACTTC. This codes for CASSPSEEGQEYF.